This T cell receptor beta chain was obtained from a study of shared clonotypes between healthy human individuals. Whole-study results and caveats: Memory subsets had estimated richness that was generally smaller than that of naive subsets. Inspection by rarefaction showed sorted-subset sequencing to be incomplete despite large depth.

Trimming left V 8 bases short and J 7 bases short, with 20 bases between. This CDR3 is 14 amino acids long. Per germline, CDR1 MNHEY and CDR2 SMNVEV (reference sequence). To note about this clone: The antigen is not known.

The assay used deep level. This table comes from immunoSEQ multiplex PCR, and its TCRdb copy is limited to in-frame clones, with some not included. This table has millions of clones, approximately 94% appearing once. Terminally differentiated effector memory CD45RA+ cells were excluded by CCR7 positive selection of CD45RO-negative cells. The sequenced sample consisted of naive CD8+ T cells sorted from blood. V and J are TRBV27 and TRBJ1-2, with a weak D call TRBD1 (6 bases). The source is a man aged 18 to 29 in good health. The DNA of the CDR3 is TGTGCCAGCGGGAGGGTGGGGTCAGGGGCTGGCTACACCTTC. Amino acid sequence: CASGRVGSGAGYTF.